What follows describes a single T cell receptor (beta chain). Antigen: not known. The data originate from a study of T cells after yellow fever vaccination. TCRdb processed the 5' RACE reads anew with MiXCR; each CDR3 protein has one entry. The sample holds about 260,000 distinct CDR3 sequences, over 10% seen once. Study findings and constraints: Detected again after the booster were most primary-vaccination clones, at nearly 97% CD4 and 70% to 90% CD8. Only a minor proportion of clonotypes was detected across both CD4 and CD8 compartments.

Trimming removed 6 bases from V and 1 base from J, with 11 bases in between. This CDR3 spans 13 amino acids. CDR1 SQVTM and CDR2 ANQGSEA come from the germline V gene. This TCR came from a man in his thirties or forties who received the YFV17D yellow fever vaccine. The source was CD4+ T cells sorted from PBMCs, collected 45 days after the yellow fever booster vaccination. J is TRBJ2-3 and V is TRBV29-1, with a possible D match to TRBD2 (5 bases). DNA of the CDR3: TGCAGCGTCCTACGGGATGGCACAGATACGCAGTATTTT. Translating it yields CSVLRDGTDTQYF.